Listed below are T cell receptor beta chains from one sample, sequenced in a study of blood T cells in healthy people across ages. A single record per CDR3 protein comes from TCRdb applying MiXCR to the 5' RACE reads. In the table there are hundreds of thousands of distinct CDR3 sequences, about 30% of which are singletons. Sequenced sample: blood. Receptors were obtained from a woman aged 80 or older in good health. CDR3s include the opening cysteine and the closing phenylalanine or tryptophan. The D gene is left open where the match is weak. Size values are once, few and many counts, or a class for expanded clones, and some rows have none.

j_call d_call v_call clone_size cdr3_length cdr3_nt cdr3_aa
TRBJ2-7 NA TRBV7-9 many 15 TGTGCCAGCAGCTTAGTTGTGGGGACTGAGAACGAGCAGTACTTC CASSLVVGTENEQYF
TRBJ2-5 NA TRBV12-3/TRBV12-4 NA 14 TGTGCCAGCAGCCGCGCATGGGTAGAAGAGACCCAGTACTTC CASSRAWVEETQYF
TRBJ2-3 NA TRBV7-7 NA 15 TGTGCTAGCACCTCCCGGCGGGTTAGCACAGATACGCAGTATTTT CASTSRRVSTDTQYF
TRBJ2-7 TRBD1 TRBV5-1 many 15 TGCGCCAGCAGCGTAACGGGACAGGGGGCCTCCGAGCAGTACTTC CASSVTGQGASEQYF
TRBJ2-3 NA TRBV5-1 many 15 TGCGCCAGCAGCTTGGAGACGTCACGCACAGATACGCAGTATTTT CASSLETSRTDTQYF
TRBJ2-4 NA TRBV6-2/TRBV6-3 many 16 TGTGCCAGCAACTATGGGGCTGTGCTAGCCAAAAACATTCAGTACTTC CASNYGAVLAKNIQYF
TRBJ1-4 NA TRBV6-1 NA 16 TGTGCCAGCAGCAAAAACCTCGCGGGAACTGATGAAAAACTGTTTTTT CASSKNLAGTDEKLFF
TRBJ2-7 NA TRBV3-1 many 12 TGTGCCAGCAGCCATGACAGCCCTATCCAGTACTTC CASSHDSPIQYF
TRBJ2-3 NA TRBV15 many 17 TGTGCCACCAGCTCCCAAGGTGGCTCCCGCGGTCCAGATACGCAGTATTTT CATSSQGGSRGPDTQYF
TRBJ2-5 NA TRBV6-2/TRBV6-3 NA 15 TGTGCCAACAGTTACTCGAGGACGGCCGAAAGTAATCGGTACTTC CANSYSRTAESNRYF
TRBJ1-6 NA TRBV2 few 15 TGTGCCAGCACCGAAGCCGGGGGGGCGGTCCTACCCCTCCACTTT CASTEAGGAVLPLHF
TRBJ1-1 NA TRBV28 NA 14 TGTGCCAGCAGGCAAACAGGGCCCAACACTGAAGCTTTCTTT CASRQTGPNTEAFF